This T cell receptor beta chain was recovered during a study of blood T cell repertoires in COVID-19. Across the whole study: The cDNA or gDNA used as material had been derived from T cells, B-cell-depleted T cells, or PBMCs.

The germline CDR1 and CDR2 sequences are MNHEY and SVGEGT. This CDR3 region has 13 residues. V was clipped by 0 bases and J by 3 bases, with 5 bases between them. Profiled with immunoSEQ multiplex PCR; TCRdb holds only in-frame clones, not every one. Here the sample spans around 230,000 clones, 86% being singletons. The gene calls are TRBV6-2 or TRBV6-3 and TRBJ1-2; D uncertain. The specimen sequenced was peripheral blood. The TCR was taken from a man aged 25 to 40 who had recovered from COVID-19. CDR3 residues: CASSYSFDYGYTF. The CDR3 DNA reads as TGTGCCAGCAGTTACTCCTTCGACTATGGCTACACCTTC.